Listed below are T cell receptor beta chains from one sample, sequenced in a study of blood T cell repertoires in COVID-19. Data came from immunoSEQ multiplex PCR; TCRdb stores just in-frame clones and leaves some out. The sample carries about 440,000 clones, about 85% recorded once. The specimen was PBMCs or T cells enriched from blood (not recorded which). These receptors came from a woman between 18 and 29 years old with acute COVID-19. Both conserved end residues are part of each CDR3. The order of the fields is V gene, D gene, J gene, clone size, CDR3 protein, CDR3 DNA. A D gene is named only where the DNA matches it firmly. Only some rows state a clone size, as once, few, many or a class for expanded clones.

TRBV2	.	TRBJ2-7	.	CASTKITGDEQYF	TGTGCCAGCACCAAGATTACGGGGGACGAGCAGTACTTC
TRBV9	TRBD1	TRBJ1-4	.	CASSLRTGPNEKLFF	TGTGCCAGCAGCTTACGGACAGGCCCCAATGAAAAACTGTTTTTT
TRBV11-2	.	TRBJ1-2	.	CASSSGQGYGYTF	TGTGCCAGCAGCTCGGGCCAGGGTTATGGCTACACCTTC
TRBV11-2	TRBD1	TRBJ2-4	.	CASSPRDRGWKNIQYF	TGTGCCAGCAGCCCGCGGGACAGGGGATGGAAAAACATTCAGTACTTC
TRBV11-2	TRBD2	TRBJ2-5	once	CASSGRLAGGETQYF	TGTGCCAGCAGCGGACGACTAGCGGGAGGAGAGACCCAGTACTTC
TRBV12-3/TRBV12-4	TRBD1	TRBJ1-2	few	CASSGTGYHGYTF	TGTGCCAGCAGTGGGACAGGGTATCATGGCTACACCTTC
TRBV18	TRBD1	TRBJ1-5	.	CASSPRQGNQPQHF	TGTGCCAGCTCACCCCGACAGGGTAATCAGCCCCAGCATTTT
TRBV19	.	TRBJ2-7	once	CASSIKGSTGYYEQYF	TGTGCCAGTAGTATAAAAGGGAGCACCGGATACTACGAGCAGTACTTC
TRBV4-1	TRBD1	TRBJ2-2	.	CASSQGDRRPTGELFF	TGCGCCAGCAGCCAAGGGGACAGGCGCCCCACCGGGGAGCTGTTTTTT
TRBV10-2	TRBD1	TRBJ2-5	.	CASSELGQGRQETQYF	TGCGCCAGCAGTGAACTGGGACAGGGGAGGCAAGAGACCCAGTACTTC
TRBV28	.	TRBJ2-7	.	CASSLGGPGYNEQYF	TGTGCCAGCAGTTTGGGGGGGCCAGGTTACAACGAGCAGTACTTC
TRBV2	.	TRBJ1-6	once	CASITVPSSYNSPLHF	TGTGCCAGCATAACTGTCCCGAGCTCCTATAATTCACCCCTCCACTTT
TRBV7-9	TRBD1	TRBJ1-2	once	CASSLGTGSSNYGYTF	TGTGCCAGCAGCTTAGGGACAGGATCATCTAACTATGGCTACACCTTC
TRBV11-2	TRBD2	TRBJ2-7	.	CASTQERGGYYEQYF	TGTGCCAGCACCCAGGAGCGGGGGGGCTACTACGAGCAGTACTTC
TRBV6-1	TRBD1	TRBJ2-5	.	CASSDRDRGQETQYF	TGTGCCAGCAGTGATCGGGACAGGGGTCAAGAGACCCAGTACTTC
TRBV28	TRBD1	TRBJ1-1	.	CASSTGVGTEAFF	TGTGCCAGCAGTACAGGGGTGGGCACTGAAGCTTTCTTT
TRBV24-1	TRBD2	TRBJ2-1	.	CATSDSLGLVIEQFF	TGTGCCACCAGTGATTCCCTCGGACTAGTTATTGAGCAGTTCTTC
TRBV28	.	TRBJ1-2	once	CASSSRTTGRDGYTF	TGTGCCAGCAGTTCTCGTACTACAGGGAGGGATGGCTACACCTTC
TRBV7-8	TRBD1	TRBJ1-5	.	CASSLVTGTGIKILDQPQHF	TGTGCCAGCAGCTTAGTAACCGGGACAGGGATTAAAATATTAGATCAGCCCCAGCATTTT
TRBV21-1	.	TRBJ1-3	.	CASSKGPGVRGALNTIYF	TGTGCCAGCAGCAAAGGCCCGGGGGTTAGGGGAGCACTCAACACCATATATTTT